The 30 T cell receptor beta chains in this list originate from one sample, sequenced in a study of response to subunit inactivated influenza vaccine. One entry per CDR3 protein, called by TCRdb with MiXCR from the RT-PCR reads. Altogether about 780,000 distinct CDR3 sequences are present, about 18% being singletons, with the ten largest covering 9.5% to 13%. The input for sequencing was PBMCs from blood, taken 4 to 6 days after vaccination. These receptors all come from a man between 50 and 59 years old who received an inactivated influenza vaccine.

Details on this clonotype: The final CDR3 position lacks the conserved phenylalanine or tryptophan, pointing to a likely read error. V usage is TRBV6-5 and J usage is TRBJ2-2; TRBD2 matches 10 bases. After removal of 4 bases from V and 8 bases from J, the junction contained 13 bases not matched to a gene. There are 17 residues in the CDR3. Germline assignment: CDR1 MNHEY and CDR2 SVGAGI. CDR3 in amino acids: CASSSIAGGRGTGELFI. The CDR3 region has the DNA TGTGCCAGCAGTTCTATAGCGGGGGGAAGAGGCACTGGGGAGCTGTTTATT.

The chain uses TRBV5-1 and TRBJ2-1, with 15 bases fitting TRBD2. Looked up from germline, CDR1 is SGHRS and CDR2 is YFSETQ. CDR3 length: 17 amino acids. Germline trimming cut 4 bases from V and 9 bases from J; bases unmatched to any gene: 11. The CDR3 DNA sequence: TGCGCCAGCAGCCGGGGGACTAGCGGGAGGCCTCCTCCTGAGCAGTTCTTC. Amino acids: CASSRGTSGRPPPEQFF.

The table lists this clonotype with a few counts. The chain links TRBV24-1 to TRBJ2-1; 7 bases map to TRBD2. This CDR3 has 16 residues. Germline CDR1 KGHDR, CDR2 SFDVKD. The trim removed 0 bases at V and 6 bases at J, leaving 7 bases unmatched. The CDR3 spells CATSDLPTSMRNEQFF. CDR3 DNA: TGTGCCACCAGTGATTTGCCGACTAGCATGCGCAATGAGCAGTTCTTC.

The rearrangement uses TRBV3-1 and TRBJ2-2; 16 bases fit TRBD2. Germline V gives CDR1 LGHDT, CDR2 YNNKEL (reference sequence). This CDR3 contains 20 residues. J gave up 4 bases and V 3 bases, and 11 bases lay outside the gene matches. CDR3 loop: CASSHGLGTSGGASTGELFF. The CDR3 DNA follows: TGTGCCAGCAGCCATGGCCTCGGGACTAGCGGGGGGGCCAGCACCGGGGAGCTGTTTTTT.

This chain uses TRBV9 with TRBJ2-1; TRBD1 matches at 10 bases. The J segment lost 6 bases and the V segment lost 4 bases, leaving 10 bases of the junction unmatched. The germline gives CDR1 SGDLS, CDR2 YYNGEE. The CDR3 has 16 amino acids. CDR3: CASSPAPGTGVNEQFF. Written as DNA, the CDR3 is TGTGCCAGCAGCCCCGCCCCTGGGACAGGGGTCAATGAGCAGTTCTTC.

This clonotype has a count of ten or more. The chain combines TRBV7-6 with TRBJ2-7; weak D call: TRBD1 (6 bases). Germline assignment: CDR1 SGHVS and CDR2 FNYEAQ. V lost 2 bases and J lost 4, with 15 bases in between. The CDR3 consists of 15 residues. CDR3 region: CASSLRNDRTYEQYF. Written as DNA, the CDR3 is TGTGCCAGCAGCTTAAGGAACGACAGGACTTACGAGCAGTACTTC. Combining the CDR3 with reference TRBV7-6 and TRBJ2-7 gives the whole variable domain GAGVSQSPRYKVTKRGQDVALRCDPISGHVSLYWYRQALGQGPEFLTYFNYEAQQDKSGLPNDRFSAERPEGSISTLTIQRTEQRDSAMYRCASSLRNDRTYEQYFGPGTRLTVT.

In its sample, this clonotype was seen a few times. The J gene is TRBJ2-1, the V gene TRBV9; unclear D gene. Germline V gives CDR1 SGDLS, CDR2 YYNGEE. This CDR3 is built from 12 residues. V gave up 4 bases and J gave up 5 bases, with 7 bases separating them. The CDR3 here is CASSIRNNEQFF. Written as DNA, the CDR3 is TGTGCCAGCAGCATACGCAACAATGAGCAGTTCTTC.

The V gene is TRBV20-1, the J gene TRBJ2-5; 7 bases are a match to TRBD1. V lost 3 bases, J lost 1 base, and 5 bases stayed unmatched. The germline V gene encodes CDR1 DFQATT and CDR2 SNEGSKA (reference sequence). The CDR3 totals 14 residues. CDR3 sequence (DNA): TGCAGTGCTAGTTCTGGGACAGTCCAAGAGACCCAGTACTTC. This codes for CSASSGTVQETQYF.

This clonotype has only a few counts. The CDR3, as DNA: TGTGCCAGCAGTCTGAGGACTAGCGGGAGATGGGCCGATACGCAGTATTTT. Protein: CASSLRTSGRWADTQYF. V gene TRBV28 combines with J gene TRBJ2-3, with 13 nucleotides matching TRBD2. V shed 5 bases, J shed 6 bases, and the junction held 11 bases outside the gene matches. CDR3 size: 17 residues. Germline V gives CDR1 MDHEN, CDR2 SYDVKM.

The table lists this clonotype with a few counts. This chain uses TRBV20-1 with TRBJ2-7, with 8 bases matching TRBD1. The CDR3 spans 13 residues. J was trimmed by 2 bases and V by 4 bases; bases with no gene match: 4. In germline, CDR1 is DFQATT, CDR2 SNEGSKA (reference sequence). In DNA, the CDR3 is TGCAGTGCTACCGGGACAGGCCCCTACGAGCAGTACTTC. Residues: CSATGTGPYEQYF.

This clonotype was seen a handful of times. The chain carries TRBV20-1 and TRBJ1-1; possibly TRBD1 for D (5 bases). This CDR3 has 15 amino acids. CDR1 DFQATT and CDR2 SNEGSKA come from the germline V gene (reference sequence). Trimming took off 3 bases at V and 2 bases at J, with 16 bases between the two ends. The CDR3 here is CSASGRDGRNTEAFF. DNA of the CDR3: TGCAGTGCTAGCGGCAGGGATGGGAGAAACACTGAAGCTTTCTTT.

This clonotype has only a few counts. The chain employs TRBV5-1 and TRBJ2-3; 13 bases match TRBD2. V was pared by 4 bases and J by 8 bases, with 4 bases of the junction left unmatched. Germline V gene sequence: CDR1 SGHRS, CDR2 YFSETQ. The CDR3 has 14 residues. The CDR3 DNA sequence: TGCGCCAGCAGCGGGACTAGCGGGGTTGGTACGCAGTATTTT. This codes for CASSGTSGVGTQYF. Based on the CDR3 plus reference TRBV5-1 and TRBJ2-3, the full variable domain is KAGVTQTPRYLIKTRGQQVTLSCSPISGHRSVSWYQQTPGQGLQFLFEYFSETQRNKGNFPGRFSGRQFSNSRSEMNVSTLELGDSALYLCASSGTSGVGTQYFGPGTRLTVL.

The chain recombines TRBV5-4 with TRBJ2-2; D uncertain. The CDR3 contains 21 residues. Between the trimmed V and J ends, which lost 0 bases and 3 bases, there was a span of 27 bases. Germline CDR1 SGHNT, CDR2 YYREEE (reference sequence). In DNA form, the CDR3 reads TGTGCCAGCAGCTTGGCATCAGATCGTGCACGTTTCATGTGGGACACCGGGGAGCTGTTTTTT. It encodes CASSLASDRARFMWDTGELFF.

This clonotype was seen repeatedly, ten times or more. The gene calls are TRBV6-2 or TRBV6-3 and TRBJ2-7; no firm D call. Trimming removed 6 bases at V and 3 bases at J, with 12 bases between. The CDR3 contains 13 residues. Germline V gene lookup returns CDR1 MNHEY and CDR2 SVGEGT. DNA for the CDR3: TGTGCCAGCAGCTCACGCCCCGACTACGAGCAGTACTTC. This gives the protein CASSSRPDYEQYF.

The chain recombines TRBV5-5 with TRBJ2-1; D gene unclear. V gave up 0 bases and J gave up 7 bases, with 17 bases separating them. The germline gives CDR1 SGHKS, CDR2 YYEKEE (reference sequence). The length of the CDR3 is 16 residues. The CDR3 sequence is CASSLVLSVHDNEQFF. In nucleotides, the CDR3 is TGTGCCAGCAGCTTGGTTCTGTCAGTACATGATAATGAGCAGTTCTTC.

This clonotype was seen more than once but under ten times. In DNA, the CDR3 is TGTGCCAGCAGTTTAGGGGTATGGCCCCAGCATTTT. Translated, it gives CASSLGVWPQHF. V is TRBV12-3 or TRBV12-4 and J is TRBJ1-5; no reliable D call. The V end was cut by 1 base, the J end by 9 bases, with 7 bases between. This CDR3 spans 12 amino acids.

This clonotype was detected a few times. This chain uses TRBV20-1 with TRBJ2-1; 7 bases match TRBD2. V trimming: 3 bases; J trimming: 3 bases; junction bases outside the gene matches: 5. Germline CDR1 and CDR2: DFQATT and SNEGSKA (reference sequence). The CDR3 length is 14 residues. The CDR3 coding sequence is TGCAGTGCTAGCCGGAGCGGGGACTACAATGAGCAGTTCTTC. Its protein is CSASRSGDYNEQFF.

This clonotype has just a few counts. The chain recombines TRBV6-1 with TRBJ2-3, with TRBD2 matching 11 bases. The CDR3 totals 18 residues. Germline V lookup: CDR1 MNHNS, CDR2 SASEGT. J lost 0 bases, V lost 7 bases, and 12 bases had no gene match. The CDR3 nucleotides read TGTGCCAGCACCCCATTTAGCGGGGGGGGGGGTAGCACAGATACGCAGTATTTT. Residues: CASTPFSGGGGSTDTQYF.

This chain links TRBV5-4 with TRBJ2-3; 13 positions match TRBD2. Germline V gene lookup returns CDR1 SGHNT and CDR2 YYREEE (reference sequence). The CDR3 extends over 16 amino acids. Trimming took 3 bases from V and 2 from J; bases not matched to a gene: 3. CDR3 protein: CASSYGLAGDTDTQYF. For the CDR3, the DNA is TGTGCCAGCAGCTACGGACTAGCGGGGGACACAGATACGCAGTATTTT.

The chain links TRBV9 to TRBJ1-6; D may be TRBD1 (5 bases). The CDR3 loop spans 15 amino acids. Between the trimmed V and J ends, which lost 0 bases and 6 bases, there was a span of 10 bases. Germline-derived CDR1 and CDR2 are SGDLS and YYNGEE. This CDR3 is CASSVGQGSNSPLHF. CDR3 coding DNA: TGTGCCAGCAGCGTAGGTCAGGGTAGTAATTCACCCCTCCACTTT.

V and J are TRBV20-1 and TRBJ2-1, with 15 bases matching TRBD2. After removal of 3 bases from V and 8 bases from J, the junction contained 17 bases not matched to a gene. The germline gives CDR1 DFQATT, CDR2 SNEGSKA (reference sequence). CDR3 length: 19 residues. CDR3 DNA sequence: TGCAGTGCTAGTTACACGGGACTAGCGGGAGGTGGGAACTTCCATGAGCAGTTCTTC. Protein: CSASYTGLAGGGNFHEQFF.

The chain carries TRBV4-1 and TRBJ1-5, with unresolved D. V was clipped by 0 bases and J by 4 bases, with 10 bases between them. There are 15 residues in the CDR3. The germline V gene encodes CDR1 MGHRA and CDR2 YSYEKL. The CDR3 is CASSQEFSWNQPQHF. CDR3 in DNA: TGCGCCAGCAGCCAAGAGTTCAGTTGGAATCAGCCCCAGCATTTT.

In its sample, this clonotype was seen many times. V and J are TRBV12-3 or TRBV12-4 and TRBJ2-5; 9 bases fit TRBD1. The V and J ends lost 6 bases and 0 bases, in that order; junction bases with no gene match: 8. This CDR3 comprises 16 residues. CDR3 sequence: CASSGRTGVDQETQYF. The CDR3, as DNA: TGTGCCAGCAGCGGACGGACAGGGGTGGACCAAGAGACCCAGTACTTC.

V is TRBV20-1 and J is TRBJ1-6; TRBD1 might be the D (6 bases). In germline, CDR1 is DFQATT, CDR2 SNEGSKA (reference sequence). The CDR3 contains 15 residues. The ends were cut back, 1 base at V and 8 bases at J, with 15 bases in the middle. CDR3 in amino acids: CSARAPERGHSPLHF. DNA for the CDR3: TGCAGTGCTAGAGCTCCGGAACGGGGGCATTCACCCCTCCACTTT.

The V gene is TRBV12-3 or TRBV12-4, the J gene TRBJ2-1; possible D gene TRBD2, 5 bases. The CDR3 extends over 15 amino acids. V was clipped by 6 bases and J by 1 base, with 13 bases between them. Here the CDR3 reads CASSHTRISYNEQFF. CDR3 coding DNA: TGTGCCAGCAGCCACACTAGGATTTCCTACAATGAGCAGTTCTTC.

The CDR3 DNA reads as TGTGCCAGCAGTTACGGGTCCGGGGGTAAGACCCAGTACTTC. Residues: CASSYGSGGKTQYF. The chain carries TRBV6-2 or TRBV6-3 and TRBJ2-5; tentative D call: TRBD2 (6 bases). Trimming took 2 bases from V and 6 from J, leaving 13 bases between them. The CDR3 is 14 amino acids. CDR1 is MNHEY, CDR2 SVGEGT, per germline.

This clonotype is a singleton in its sample. This sequence joins TRBV9 and TRBJ2-1; a weak D match, TRBD1 (6 bases). Germline V lookup: CDR1 SGDLS, CDR2 YYNGEE. This CDR3 region has 15 residues. The ends were cut back, 0 bases at V and 0 bases at J, with 7 bases in the middle. CDR3 residues: CASSVEGDSYNEQFF. The CDR3 region has the DNA TGTGCCAGCAGCGTAGAGGGGGACTCCTACAATGAGCAGTTCTTC.

Worth noting for this clonotype: At one end the junction does not follow the germline gene, possibly because of a read error. The gene calls are TRBV7-7 and TRBJ2-1; 10 bases fit TRBD1. The CDR3 contains 17 residues. Germline V lookup: CDR1 SSHAT, CDR2 FNYEAQ (reference sequence). The CDR3 here is CASSRKHGTGAYNEQFF. The CDR3 bases are TGTGCTAGCAGCCGGAAGCACGGGACAGGGGCCTACAATGAGCAGTTCTTC.

The chain has TRBV11-2 and TRBJ2-3, with TRBD1 matching 9 bases. The CDR3 is 19 residues long. Trimming took 5 bases from V and 0 from J; bases not matched to a gene: 15. The germline CDR1 and CDR2 sequences are SGHAT and FQNNGV. The CDR3 nucleotides are TGTGCCAGCAGCGGACCCGACTACAGGGGGCACGCGAGCACAGATACGCAGTATTTT. It is translated as CASSGPDYRGHASTDTQYF.

The rearrangement links TRBV7-2 to TRBJ2-1; TRBD1 or TRBD2 may be the D gene (6 bases each). V lost 7 bases and J 9 bases, leaving 16 bases between the germline ends. CDR1 is SGHTA and CDR2 is FQGNSA in the germline V gene. The CDR3 totals 13 residues. In DNA form, the CDR3 reads TGTGCCAGCAATCGGTACGGGGGCGGTGAGCAGTTCTTC. Encoded protein: CASNRYGGGEQFF.